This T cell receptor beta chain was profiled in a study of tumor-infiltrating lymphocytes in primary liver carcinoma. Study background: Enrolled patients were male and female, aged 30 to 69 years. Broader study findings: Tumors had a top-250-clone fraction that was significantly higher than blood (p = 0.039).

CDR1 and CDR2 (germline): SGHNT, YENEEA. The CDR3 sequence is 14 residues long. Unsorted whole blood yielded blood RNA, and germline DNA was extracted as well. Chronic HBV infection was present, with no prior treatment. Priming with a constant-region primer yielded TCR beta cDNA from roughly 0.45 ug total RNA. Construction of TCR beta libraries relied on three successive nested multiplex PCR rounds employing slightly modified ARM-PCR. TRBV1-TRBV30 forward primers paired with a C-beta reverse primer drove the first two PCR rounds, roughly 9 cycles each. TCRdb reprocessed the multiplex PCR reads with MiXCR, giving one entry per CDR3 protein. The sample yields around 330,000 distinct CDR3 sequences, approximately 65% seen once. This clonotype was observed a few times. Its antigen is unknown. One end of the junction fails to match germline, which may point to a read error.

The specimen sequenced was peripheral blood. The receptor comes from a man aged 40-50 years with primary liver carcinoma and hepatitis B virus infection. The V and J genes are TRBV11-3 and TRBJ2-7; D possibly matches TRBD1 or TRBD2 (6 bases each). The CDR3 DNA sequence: TGTGCCAGCAGTTTAGGGGGGTCCTCCTGCGAGCAGTACTTC. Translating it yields CASSLGGSSCEQYF.